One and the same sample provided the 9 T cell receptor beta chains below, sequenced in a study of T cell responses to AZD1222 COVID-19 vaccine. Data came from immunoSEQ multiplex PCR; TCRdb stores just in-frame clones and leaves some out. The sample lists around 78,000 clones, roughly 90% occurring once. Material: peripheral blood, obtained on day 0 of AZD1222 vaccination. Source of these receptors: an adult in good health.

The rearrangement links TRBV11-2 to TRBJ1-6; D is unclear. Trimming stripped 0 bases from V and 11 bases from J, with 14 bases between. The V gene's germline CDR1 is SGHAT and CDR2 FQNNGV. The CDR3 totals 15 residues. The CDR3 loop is CASSLDMAGDTPLHF. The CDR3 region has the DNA TGTGCCAGCAGCTTAGATATGGCAGGCGATACACCCCTCCACTTT.

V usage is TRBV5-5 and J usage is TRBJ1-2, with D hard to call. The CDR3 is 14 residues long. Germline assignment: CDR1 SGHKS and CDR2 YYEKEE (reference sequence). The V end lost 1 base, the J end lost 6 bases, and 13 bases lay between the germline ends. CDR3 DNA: TGTGCCAGCAGCTTGTCTGGGTTAGGGAATGGCTACACCTTC. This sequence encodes CASSLSGLGNGYTF.

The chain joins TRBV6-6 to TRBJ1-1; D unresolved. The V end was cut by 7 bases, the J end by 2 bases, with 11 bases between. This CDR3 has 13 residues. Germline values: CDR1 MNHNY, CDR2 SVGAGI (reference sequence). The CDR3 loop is CASKGSRNTEAFF. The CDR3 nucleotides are TGTGCCAGCAAGGGAAGCCGTAACACTGAAGCTTTCTTT.

This CDR3 is CASSKTGVGDTEAFF. CDR3 sequence (DNA): TGTGCCAGCAGCAAAACAGGGGTGGGGGACACTGAAGCTTTCTTT. The genes are TRBV6-4 and TRBJ1-1, with 7 nucleotides matching TRBD1. Trimming at V came to 6 bases and at J to 3 bases, leaving 10 bases not matched to a gene. CDR1 is MRHNA and CDR2 is SNTAGT in the germline V gene. This CDR3 has 15 residues.

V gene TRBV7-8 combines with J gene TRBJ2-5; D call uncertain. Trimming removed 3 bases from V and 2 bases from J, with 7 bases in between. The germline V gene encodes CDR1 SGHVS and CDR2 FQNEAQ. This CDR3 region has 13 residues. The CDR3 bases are TGTGCCAGCAGCTTGGTCAGACAAGAGACCCAGTACTTC. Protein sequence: CASSLVRQETQYF.

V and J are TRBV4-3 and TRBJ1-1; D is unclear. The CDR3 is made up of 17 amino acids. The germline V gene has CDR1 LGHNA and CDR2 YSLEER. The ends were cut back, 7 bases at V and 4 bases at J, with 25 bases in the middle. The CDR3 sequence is CASNLSRRTYLGTEAFF. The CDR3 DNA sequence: TGCGCCAGCAACCTGTCCCGAAGAACCTACTTGGGCACTGAAGCTTTCTTT.

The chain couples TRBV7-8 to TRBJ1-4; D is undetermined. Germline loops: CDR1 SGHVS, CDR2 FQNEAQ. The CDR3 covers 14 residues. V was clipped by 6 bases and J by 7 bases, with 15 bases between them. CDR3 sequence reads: CASRPAGYFEKLFF. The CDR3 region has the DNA TGTGCCAGCAGACCAGCGGGGTATTTTGAAAAACTGTTTTTT.

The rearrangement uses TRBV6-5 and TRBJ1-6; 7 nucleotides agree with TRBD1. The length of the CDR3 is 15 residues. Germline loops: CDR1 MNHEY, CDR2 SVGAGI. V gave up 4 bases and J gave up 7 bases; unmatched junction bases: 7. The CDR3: CASSSAGGVNSPLHF. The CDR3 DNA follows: TGTGCCAGCAGTTCGGCAGGGGGGGTGAATTCACCCCTCCACTTT.

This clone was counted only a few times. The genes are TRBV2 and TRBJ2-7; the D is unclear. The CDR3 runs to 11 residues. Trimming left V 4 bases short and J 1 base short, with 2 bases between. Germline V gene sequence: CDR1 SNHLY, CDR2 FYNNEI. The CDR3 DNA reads TGTGCCAGCAGTGCATCCTACGAGCAGTACTTC. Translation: CASSASYEQYF.